These 9 T cell receptor beta chains came from one sample sequenced in a study of blood T cell repertoires in COVID-19. Libraries were prepared by immunoSEQ multiplex PCR; TCRdb keeps only in-frame clonotypes and omits some of them. The table shows just under 350,000 clones, with approximately 87% occurring only once. Sequenced sample: peripheral blood. Every receptor here comes from a woman between 50 and 59 years old with COVID-19, enrolled during active disease.

The chain is built from TRBV24-1 and TRBJ2-7; 9 bases match TRBD1. The CDR3 sequence is 15 residues long. The germline CDR1 and CDR2 sequences are KGHDR and SFDVKD. The V and J ends lost 4 bases and 5 bases, in that order; junction bases with no gene match: 8. In DNA, the CDR3 is TGTGCCACCAGTGAGACCGGGACAGGGCGACACGAGCAGTACTTC. As protein: CATSETGTGRHEQYF.

The chain employs TRBV3-1 (or the pseudogene TRBV3-2) and TRBJ1-2; D remains ambiguous. This CDR3 spans 14 amino acids. V was trimmed by 3 bases and J by 4 bases, leaving 12 bases between them. Germline CDR1 and CDR2: LGHDT and YNNKEL (reference sequence). DNA of the CDR3: TGTGCCAGCAGCCAGCCTGGGCACCGCTATGGCTACACCTTC. It encodes CASSQPGHRYGYTF.

This rearrangement joins TRBV5-4 to TRBJ2-2; D perhaps matches TRBD2 (6 bases). The V and J ends lost 4 bases and 4 bases respectively, with 20 bases between them. The CDR3 spans 17 residues. The V gene's germline CDR1 is SGHNT and CDR2 YYREEE (reference sequence). CDR3 in amino acids: CASSLSGVRASTGELFF. Here the CDR3 DNA reads TGTGCCAGCAGCCTGTCGGGAGTGCGGGCTAGCACCGGGGAGCTGTTTTTT.

The rearrangement uses TRBV18 and TRBJ1-5; possibly TRBD1 for D (6 bases). CDR1 and CDR2 from the germline V gene are KGHSH and LQKENI. V dropped 4 bases and J dropped 3 bases, with 13 bases sitting between them. This CDR3 has 15 residues. CDR3 nucleotide sequence: TGTGCCAGCTCACGCCGGGACAAATACAATCAGCCCCAGCATTTT. Translated, it gives CASSRRDKYNQPQHF. The whole variable domain, filled in from reference TRBV18 and TRBJ1-5, reads NAGVMQNPRHLVRRRGQEARLRCSPMKGHSHVYWYRQLPEEGLKFMVYLQKENIIDESGMPKERFSAEFPKEGPSILRIQQVVRGDSAAYFCASSRRDKYNQPQHFGDGTRLSIL.

V usage is TRBV30 and J usage is TRBJ1-2; 7 bases are shared with TRBD1. The CDR3 runs to 13 residues. J gave up 8 bases and V 0 bases, and 6 bases lay outside the gene matches. Germline CDR1 is GTSNPN and CDR2 is SVGIG (reference sequence). The CDR3 region has the DNA TGTGCCTGGAGTGTGAAGGGGGCGAGGGGCTACACCTTC. Encoded protein: CAWSVKGARGYTF. The full variable domain, completed using reference TRBV30 and TRBJ1-2, is SQTIHQWPATLVQPVGSPLSLECTVEGTSNPNLYWYRQAAGRGLQLLFYSVGIGQISSEVPQNLSASRPQDRQFILSSKKLLLSDSGFYLCAWSVKGARGYTFGSGTRLTVV.

The J gene is TRBJ2-1, the V gene TRBV27; TRBD2 is a possible D gene (5 bases). This CDR3 is built from 15 residues. The germline V gene has CDR1 MNHEY and CDR2 SMNVEV (reference sequence). V gave up 9 bases and J gave up 1 base, with 16 bases separating them. The CDR3 DNA reads as TGTGCCAGTTCCAAAGCGGAGGCTTCCTACAATGAGCAGTTCTTC. This encodes CASSKAEASYNEQFF.

The chain combines TRBV7-8 with TRBJ2-1, with TRBD2 matching 8 bases. V was pared by 2 bases and J by 6 bases, with 9 bases of the junction left unmatched. The germline gives CDR1 SGHVS, CDR2 FQNEAQ. The CDR3 is made up of 16 amino acids. The CDR3 protein is CASSLTPGLARNEQFF. The CDR3 DNA sequence: TGTGCCAGCAGCTTAACCCCCGGACTAGCCCGCAATGAGCAGTTCTTC.

This rearrangement joins TRBV7-9 to TRBJ2-1; maybe TRBD2 (8 bases). Germline V gene sequence: CDR1 SEHNR, CDR2 FQNEAQ (reference sequence). The CDR3 is made up of 18 amino acids. V was clipped by 0 bases and J by 8 bases, with 23 bases between them. The CDR3 DNA reads as TGTGCCAGCAGCTTAGCTTGGTCGGGTCGGGAGGGGGCAGATGAGCAGTTCTTC. Translated: CASSLAWSGREGADEQFF.

The chain couples TRBV4-1 to TRBJ1-1, with 7 nucleotides matching TRBD1. V lost 7 bases and J lost 2; bases outside the gene matches: 7. Germline V gene lookup returns CDR1 MGHRA and CDR2 YSYEKL. The CDR3 extends over 14 amino acids. CDR3 DNA: TGCGCCAGCACCAAGGGACAGTTCAACACTGAAGCTTTCTTT. Its protein product is CASTKGQFNTEAFF.